The T cell receptor (beta chain) under discussion was sequenced for a study of blood T cell repertoires in COVID-19 (dated by TCRdb to between 2020 and 2021). The study in broad terms: The collaborator samples originated in the United States, Italy and Spain and spanned the acute and convalescent phases of COVID-19. The material from the prospective study consisted of cDNA or gDNA derived from T cells, B-cell-depleted T cells, or PBMCs. Deeply sampled blood TCRbeta repertoires from subjects exposed to, actively infected with, or recovered from COVID-19 were included in the dataset. The repertoires were released in a freely available public database meant as a resource for research on the immune response to SARS-CoV-2. Samples came from the ongoing ImmuneRACE study (first 160 participants) plus 1,254 subjects from 6 global collaborators. The sample metadata nearly always contained a de-identified subject ID, COVID-19 status, age in years and sex. HLA class I and class II types, where available, came from metadata supplied by the sample provider rather than from assay-based typing. The investigation overall reported the following: How much clinical and demographic metadata was included differed by source and by participant, and the metadata was provided uncurated.

CDR1 and CDR2 are drawn from the germline V gene: SGHRS, YFSETQ. The cysteine opens and the phenylalanine closes a CDR3 of 15 amino acids. Only the CDR3 DNA is retained, 45 bases long and in frame from the first base. V is reduced by 7 bases and J by 1 base, leaving a spacing of 17 bases between them. The immunoSEQ Assay, a bias-controlled multiplex PCR, was used to amplify TCRbeta CDR3 regions from genomic DNA. Per the authors' processing: Within the assay, amplification of reference gene primers was used to estimate how many nucleated cells each sample contained. Sequence reads were collapsed and filtered to measure the absolute abundance of every unique TCRbeta CDR3 rearrangement. For each sample, productive Simpson clonality was calculated by taking the square root of Simpson's diversity index across productive rearrangements. TCRdb provides this immuneACCESS table in a form limited to in-frame rearrangements. Some clones are lacking; in checked studies, under half of them reflect an unresolved V gene, and why the rest are absent is not known. That table furnishes V, J and clone size, whereas the DNA furnished D and trimming. This sample is represented by approximately 210,000 clones; 81% of them were singletons. The ten top clones hold about 9.8% of the sample.

This clone was seen only a few times. Its antigen has not been determined. Within one base of it there is no much larger clone, and no base qualities were kept. Participants in the prospective study were enrolled through a virtual design, were aged 18 to 89 years, and lived in roughly 25 United States geographic areas. In the prospective study, participants were assigned to cohorts based on the clinical history participants reported in a screening survey and a study questionnaire. Each participant in the prospective study had whole blood, serum and a nasopharyngeal or oropharyngeal swab collected by mobile phlebotomists. Additional blood draws and questionnaires over a roughly two-month period could optionally be provided by prospective study participants. Before DNA extraction, blood samples from the prospective study were shipped at room temperature or frozen.

The chain joins TRBV5-1 to TRBJ1-1; a weak D assignment points to TRBD1 (5 bases agree). Sequenced: PBMCs or T cells enriched from blood (not recorded which). The TCR comes from a woman between 45 and 65 years old with acute COVID-19. The DNA is TGCGCCAGCTCCCCCCCAGGGCCGGGGAACACTGAAGCTTTCTTT. It translates as CASSPPGPGNTEAFF.